This TCR beta chain came from a study of T cell changes during pregnancy in multiple sclerosis. The germline CDR1 and CDR2 sequences are MGHRA and YSYEKL. The CDR3 extends over 17 amino acids. V lost 4 bases to trimming and J lost 5 bases; unmatched junction nucleotides: 14. The repertoire was sequenced with immunoSEQ multiplex PCR; TCRdb's copy has only in-frame clones and lacks some. Here the sample spans about 71,000 clones, more than 80% being singletons. The receptor's source is a female donor with multiple sclerosis, enrolled in a pregnancy study. The genes are TRBV4-1 and TRBJ2-1, with TRBD2 identical over 7 bases. The material sequenced was peripheral blood, taken in the third trimester of pregnancy. CDR3 nucleotide sequence: TGCGCCAGCAGCCCGATCGGCACTAGCGCTTTCAACAATGAGCAGTTCTTC. This codes for CASSPIGTSAFNNEQFF.